This TCR beta chain is drawn from a study of cytomegalovirus exposure and HLA in healthy donors. Across the study: About 79 million unique TCRs from HLA-typed donors were held in an early data release. Whole-study findings and limits: Most sequenced TCRs were rare (though some public TCRs occurred in many donors). CMV antigen specificity was confirmed in vitro for three CMV-associated chains. A later analysis linked a missense DCLRE1C variant to TCR beta V- and J-gene trimming.

CDR3 length equals 17 residues. Per the germline V gene, CDR1 is LGHNA and CDR2 is YSLEER. J gave up 0 bases and V 0 bases, and 6 bases lay outside the gene matches. The study ran its PCR with 60 Vbeta and 13 Jbeta primers. Data came from immunoSEQ multiplex PCR; TCRdb stores just in-frame clones and leaves some out. This sample has roughly 63,000 clones, with over 60% found just once. With regard to this clone: Its target is unknown.

This TCR was recovered from a man aged 50 or older in good health and CMV-seropositive. The chain links TRBV4-3 to TRBJ2-3; 7 bases fit TRBD2. Sequenced sample: PBMCs. As DNA, the CDR3 is TGCGCCAGCAGCCAAGATATGAGGCGGGGGAGCACAGATACGCAGTATTTT. Translating it yields CASSQDMRRGSTDTQYF.